These T cell receptor beta chains were read from a single sample in a study of CD8 T cells in Susac syndrome. In TCRdb, the immunoSEQ multiplex PCR reads were re-called with MiXCR into one record per CDR3 protein. The sample lists hundreds of thousands of distinct CDR3 sequences; less than 96% were seen once. Sequencing input: CD4+ T cells from PBMCs. The receptors originated from a human donor with Susac syndrome. CDR3s include the opening cysteine and the closing phenylalanine or tryptophan. D genes are given only for firm matches. Size is omitted from some rows. Given values are once, few, many or a class for expanded clones.

d_gene,v_gene,j_gene,abundance,CDR3aa,CDR3nt
TRBD1,TRBV28,TRBJ1-5,-,CASSSWTGDQPQHF,TGTGCCAGCAGTTCCTGGACAGGGGACCAGCCCCAGCATTTT
-,TRBV6-6,TRBJ1-1,-,CASSYGPANTEAFF,TGTGCCAGCAGTTATGGCCCGGCTAACACTGAAGCTTTCTTT
-,TRBV20-1,TRBJ1-3,once,CSASQAGFSGNTIYF,TGCAGTGCTTCCCAGGCGGGTTTCTCTGGAAACACCATATATTTT
TRBD2,TRBV30,TRBJ2-1,-,CAWTRQPGGMDEQFF,TGTGCCTGGACCCGACAACCGGGAGGGATGGATGAGCAGTTCTTC
TRBD2,TRBV7-7,TRBJ2-3,-,CASSPGLAERTDTQYF,TGTGCTAGCAGCCCGGGACTAGCGGAGCGCACAGATACGCAGTATTTT
-,TRBV6-6,TRBJ2-2,-,CATDYDTGELFF,TGTGCTACTGATTATGACACCGGGGAGCTGTTTTTT
-,TRBV29-1,TRBJ2-5,-,CSVGTRRVADGAQYF,TGCAGCGTTGGAACACGGCGCGTCGCAGACGGGGCCCAGTACTTC
-,TRBV30,TRBJ1-5,-,CAWSVTDRRYQPQHF,TGTGCCTGGAGTGTTACCGACAGGAGATATCAGCCCCAGCATTTT
TRBD2,TRBV29-1,TRBJ2-5,once,CSVELPSGVETQYF,TGCAGCGTTGAATTACCTAGCGGAGTAGAGACCCAGTACTTC
-,TRBV6-5,TRBJ2-5,-,CASSYYFGGGGETQYF,TGTGCCAGCAGTTACTACTTCGGAGGGGGCGGGGAGACCCAGTACTTC
TRBD2,TRBV25-1,TRBJ2-3,-,CASSPSGYTQYF,TGTGCCAGCAGCCCTAGCGGCTATACGCAGTATTTT
-,TRBV5-1,TRBJ2-3,-,CASSSGYTDTQYF,TGCGCCAGCAGCTCAGGATACACAGATACGCAGTATTTT
-,TRBV3-1,TRBJ2-5,-,CASSQRVGTGAGETQYF,TGTGCCAGCAGCCAACGAGTCGGAACGGGAGCAGGAGAGACCCAGTACTTC
-,TRBV9,TRBJ2-5,once,CASSALRGETQYF,TGTGCCAGCAGCGCCCTGAGAGGGGAGACCCAGTACTTC
TRBD1,TRBV27,TRBJ2-1,-,CASSLSWGPGGEQFF,TGTGCCAGCAGTTTATCTTGGGGCCCAGGGGGTGAGCAGTTCTTC
-,TRBV21-1,TRBJ2-7,-,CASSKDKEREGCKWAYEQYF,TGTGCCAGCAGCAAAGATAAGGAGCGGGAGGGATGTAAGTGGGCCTACGAGCAGTACTTC
-,TRBV7-3,TRBJ2-2,-,CASSLELGPGELFF,TGTGCCAGCAGCTTAGAACTGGGCCCCGGGGAGCTGTTTTTT
-,TRBV11-2,TRBJ2-7,-,CASSVGWEQYF,TGTGCCAGCAGCGTCGGATGGGAGCAGTACTTC
TRBD1,TRBV29-1,TRBJ1-1,-,CSVGRGGQGVTEAFF,TGCAGCGTTGGAAGGGGGGGACAGGGTGTAACTGAAGCTTTCTTT
-,TRBV21-1,TRBJ2-1,-,CASSPRRTSGSGNEQFF,TGTGCCAGCAGCCCCCGTCGGACTAGCGGGTCTGGCAATGAGCAGTTCTTC
-,TRBV20-1,TRBJ1-3,-,CSARDRISGNTIYF,TGCAGTGCTAGAGATCGGATCTCTGGAAACACCATATATTTT
-,TRBV19,TRBJ2-5,-,CATYQETQYF,TGTGCCACTTACCAAGAGACCCAGTACTTC
-,TRBV30,TRBJ2-6,-,CAWRSGSGANVLTF,TGTGCCTGGAGGTCTGGATCTGGGGCCAACGTCCTGACTTTC
-,TRBV5-1,TRBJ1-1,once,CASSRTGGFTEAFF,TGCGCCAGCAGCCGCACCGGGGGGTTCACTGAAGCTTTCTTT
TRBD1,TRBV30,TRBJ1-2,-,CAWTDLWTGADYGYTF,TGTGCCTGGACTGACCTCTGGACAGGGGCTGACTATGGCTACACCTTC
TRBD1,TRBV2,TRBJ1-1,-,CASSVYRGRSEAFF,TGTGCCAGCAGTGTCTACAGGGGGCGTTCTGAAGCTTTCTTT
-,TRBV20-1,TRBJ1-5,-,CSAGNQPQHF,TGCAGTGCTGGTAATCAGCCCCAGCATTTT
-,TRBV11-3,TRBJ1-1,-,CATFVAGWNTEAFF,TGTGCCACCTTCGTTGCAGGGTGGAACACTGAAGCTTTCTTT
TRBD1,TRBV12-3/TRBV12-4,TRBJ1-5,-,CASSSQGANQPQHF,TGTGCCAGCAGTTCTCAGGGGGCTAATCAGCCCCAGCATTTT
-,TRBV30,TRBJ1-3,-,CAWTLGGNTIYF,TGTGCCTGGACCCTGGGGGGAAACACCATATATTTT
TRBD2,TRBV5-1,TRBJ2-7,-,CASSSLAVYEQYF,TGCGCCAGCAGCTCGCTAGCGGTCTACGAGCAGTACTTC
TRBD2,TRBV5-1,TRBJ2-7,-,CASSLGGTSVSLSYEQYF,TGCGCCAGCAGCTTGGGAGGGACTAGCGTATCACTATCCTACGAGCAGTACTTC
-,TRBV29-1,TRBJ1-2,once,CSVAGRLSDGYTF,TGCAGCGTTGCGGGGCGACTATCCGATGGCTACACCTTC
-,TRBV28,TRBJ2-3,-,CASSPFGGVWTDTQYF,TGTGCCAGCAGTCCATTTGGGGGAGTTTGGACAGATACGCAGTATTTT
-,TRBV9,TRBJ2-2,-,CASSVDLANTGELFF,TGTGCCAGCAGCGTAGACCTCGCGAACACCGGGGAGCTGTTTTTT